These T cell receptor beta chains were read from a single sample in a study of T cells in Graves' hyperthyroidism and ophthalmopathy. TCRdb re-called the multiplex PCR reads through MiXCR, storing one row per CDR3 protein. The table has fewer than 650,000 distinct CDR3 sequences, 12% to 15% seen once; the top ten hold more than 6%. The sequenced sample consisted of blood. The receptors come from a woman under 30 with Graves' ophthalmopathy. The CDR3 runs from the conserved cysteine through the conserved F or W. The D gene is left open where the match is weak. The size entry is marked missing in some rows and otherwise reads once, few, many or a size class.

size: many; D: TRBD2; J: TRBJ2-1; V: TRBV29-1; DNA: TGCAGCGTCTCGCTCGACTGGACATATGGGACTAGCGGGAGATACAATGAGCAGTTCTTC; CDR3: CSVSLDWTYGTSGRYNEQFF
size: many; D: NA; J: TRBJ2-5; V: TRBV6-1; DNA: TGTGCCAGCAGTTTGACAGGGAGGGGACAAGAGACCCAGTACTTC; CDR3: CASSLTGRGQETQYF
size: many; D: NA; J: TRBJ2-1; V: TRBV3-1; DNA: TGTGCCAGCAGCCTTGGTGCAACTCGGGAGCAGTTCTTC; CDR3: CASSLGATREQFF
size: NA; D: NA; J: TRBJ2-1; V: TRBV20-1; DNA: TGCAGTGCTAGTTGGTATGGGAAGGGCAATGAGCAGTTCTTC; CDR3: CSASWYGKGNEQFF
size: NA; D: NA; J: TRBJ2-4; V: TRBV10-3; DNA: TGTGCCATCAGTGAGACAGGGTGGACCAAAAACATTCAGTACTTC; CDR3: CAISETGWTKNIQYF
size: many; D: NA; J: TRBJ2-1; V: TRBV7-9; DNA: TGTGCCAGCAGCTTCGCGGGGACCATCTACAATGAGCAGTTCTTC; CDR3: CASSFAGTIYNEQFF
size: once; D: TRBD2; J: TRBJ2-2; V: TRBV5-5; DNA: TGTGCCAGCAGACCGGGACTAGAAGGTGGCGGGGAGCTGTTTTTT; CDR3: CASRPGLEGGGELFF
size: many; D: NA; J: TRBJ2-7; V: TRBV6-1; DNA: TGTGCCAGCAGTCCACCGGTCTTGGACGAGCAGTACTTC; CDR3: CASSPPVLDEQYF
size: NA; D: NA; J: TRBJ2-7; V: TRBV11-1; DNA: TGTGCCAGCAGCTTAGTGGGCGGTGCCGGGCCCTCCACCTACGAGCAGTACTTC; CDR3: CASSLVGGAGPSTYEQYF
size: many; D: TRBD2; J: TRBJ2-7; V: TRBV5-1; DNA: TGCGCCAGCAGCTTGGCACCGGGAGGAACTCGCGAGCAGTACTTC; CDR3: CASSLAPGGTREQYF
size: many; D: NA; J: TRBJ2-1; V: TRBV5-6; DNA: TGTGCCAGCAGCTCTGGGGACTTCCTAAATGAGCAGTTCTTC; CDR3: CASSSGDFLNEQFF
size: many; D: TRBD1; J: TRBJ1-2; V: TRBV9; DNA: TGTGCCAGCAGCGTCTCGACAGGGGCGGTTGGCTACACCTTC; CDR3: CASSVSTGAVGYTF
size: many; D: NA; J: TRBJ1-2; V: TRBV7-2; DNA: TGTGCCAGCAGCAACTACAACGCGGTTAAGTATGGCTACACCTTC; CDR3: CASSNYNAVKYGYTF
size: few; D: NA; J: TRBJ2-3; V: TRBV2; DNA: TGTGCCAGCCAGACCCCCGGGTCGACAGATACGCAGTATTTT; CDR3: CASQTPGSTDTQYF
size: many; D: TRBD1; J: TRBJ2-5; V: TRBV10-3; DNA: TGTGCCATCGGGACAGGGGGATCGGAGACCCAGTACTTC; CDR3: CAIGTGGSETQYF
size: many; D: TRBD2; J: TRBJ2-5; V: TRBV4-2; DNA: TGTGCCAGCAGCCAAGATACGGGAGGGGAAGAGACCCAGTACTTC; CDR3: CASSQDTGGEETQYF
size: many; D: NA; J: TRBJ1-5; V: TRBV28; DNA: TGTGCCAGCAGTTTAGGTGGGCTAGGTCAGCCCCAGCATTTT; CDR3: CASSLGGLGQPQHF
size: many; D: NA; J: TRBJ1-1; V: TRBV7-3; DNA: TGTGCCAGCAGCTTAAACCCAGGCTTGAACACTGAAGCTTTCTTT; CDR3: CASSLNPGLNTEAFF
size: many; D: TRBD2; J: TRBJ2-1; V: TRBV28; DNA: TGTGCCAGCAGTTTAGGTGCGGGAGCGGATTACAATGAGCAGTTCTTC; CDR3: CASSLGAGADYNEQFF
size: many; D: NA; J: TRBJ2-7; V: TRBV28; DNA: TGTGCCAGCAGCAAAGACTTTCCCTACGAGCAGTACTTC; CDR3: CASSKDFPYEQYF
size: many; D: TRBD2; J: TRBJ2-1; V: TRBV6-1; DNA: TGTGCCAGCAGTCACGGGACTAGCGGGAGGAGCTCCTACAATGAGCAGTTCTTC; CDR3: CASSHGTSGRSSYNEQFF
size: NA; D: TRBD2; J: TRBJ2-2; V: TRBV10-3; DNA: TGTCCCATCAGTTTTCGACTAGCGAGCCTCACCGGGGAGCTGTTTTTT; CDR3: CPISFRLASLTGELFF
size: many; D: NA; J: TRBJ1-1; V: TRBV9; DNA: TGTGCCATCCCGGGGGGGCACCCCCGGAAGGACAGCCAAATGAACACTGAAGCTTTCTTT; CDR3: CAIPGGHPRKDSQMNTEAFF
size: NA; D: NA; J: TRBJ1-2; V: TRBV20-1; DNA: TGCAGTGCTAGGGCGGGACACCCAAACTATGGCTACACCTTC; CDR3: CSARAGHPNYGYTF
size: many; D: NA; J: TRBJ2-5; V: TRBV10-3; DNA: TGTGCCACCCGGCCCCAGGGTTGGGAGACCCAGTACTTC; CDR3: CATRPQGWETQYF
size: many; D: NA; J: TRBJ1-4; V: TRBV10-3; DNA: TGTGCCATCAGTAAGGACAGCACCAATGAAAAACTGTTTTTT; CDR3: CAISKDSTNEKLFF
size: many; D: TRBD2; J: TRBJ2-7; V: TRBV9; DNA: TGTGCCAGCAGCGTAGAGGCTAGCGGGAATTACGAGCAGTACTTC; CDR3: CASSVEASGNYEQYF
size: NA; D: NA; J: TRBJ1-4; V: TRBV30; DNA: TGTGCCTGGACCACGGATGAAAAACTGTTTTTT; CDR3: CAWTTDEKLFF
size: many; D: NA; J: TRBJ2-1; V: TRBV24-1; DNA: TGTGCCACCAGTGACGGGGATGAGCAGTTCTTC; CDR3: CATSDGDEQFF
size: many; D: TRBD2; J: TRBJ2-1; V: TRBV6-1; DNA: TGTGCCAGCAATGACCGGGCTAGCGGGAGGGTCAATGAGCAGTTCTTC; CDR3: CASNDRASGRVNEQFF
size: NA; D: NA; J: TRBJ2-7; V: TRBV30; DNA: TGTGCCTGGAGTGAGAGTACCTACGAGCAGTACTTC; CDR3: CAWSESTYEQYF
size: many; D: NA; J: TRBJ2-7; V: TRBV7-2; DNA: TGTGCCAGCAGCTTTCGGATTACAGACTTGGGGAGGGGAGGGGGTTACGAGCAGTACTTC; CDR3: CASSFRITDLGRGGGYEQYF
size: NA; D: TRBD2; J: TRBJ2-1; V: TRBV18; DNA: TGTGCCAGCTCAACGGGGACTAGCGGGATTAATGAGCAGTTCTTC; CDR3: CASSTGTSGINEQFF
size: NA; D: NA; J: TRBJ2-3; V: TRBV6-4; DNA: TGTGCCAGCAGTGACAGCCTGGCGCAAGATACGCAGTATTTT; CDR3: CASSDSLAQDTQYF
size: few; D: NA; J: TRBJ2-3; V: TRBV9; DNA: TGTGCCAGCAGCGTAGACCTCGCAGATACGCAGTATTTT; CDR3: CASSVDLADTQYF
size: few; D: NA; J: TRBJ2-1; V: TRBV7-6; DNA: TGTGCCACCGAAGGTGGCGGGTACAATGAGCAGTTCTTC; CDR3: CATEGGGYNEQFF
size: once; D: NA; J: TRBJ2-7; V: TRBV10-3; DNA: TGTGCCATCAGTGACCCTGGGAGGGGGTCGGCGGACGAGCAGTACTTC; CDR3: CAISDPGRGSADEQYF
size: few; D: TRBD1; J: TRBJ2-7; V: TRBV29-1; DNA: TGCAGCGTCTACAGGGGATCCTACGAGCAGTACTTC; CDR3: CSVYRGSYEQYF
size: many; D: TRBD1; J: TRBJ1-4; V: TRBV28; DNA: TGTGCCAGCAGTGACCCCTCGGACAGGGAGAAACTGTTTTTT; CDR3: CASSDPSDREKLFF
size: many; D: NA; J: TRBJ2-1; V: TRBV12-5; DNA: TGTGCTAGTGGTTTGGTACTAGGTGAGGTGGATAAACGGAGGGGTTCCTACAATGAGCAGTTCTTC; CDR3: CASGLVLGEVDKRRGSYNEQFF
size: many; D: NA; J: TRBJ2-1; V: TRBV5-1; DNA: TGCGCCAGCAGCTTGGCCAGGGGTACATCGTCGCCCGGGAACTTCTACAATGAGCAGTTCTTC; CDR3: CASSLARGTSSPGNFYNEQFF
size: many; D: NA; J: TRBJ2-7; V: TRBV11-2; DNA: TGTGCCAGCAGCTTAGAGGCAGGGCCGAGATACGAGCAGTACTTC; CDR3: CASSLEAGPRYEQYF
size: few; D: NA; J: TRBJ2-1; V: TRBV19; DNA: TGTGCCAGTAGTCTAGCTAGTGAGCAGTTCTTC; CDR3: CASSLASEQFF
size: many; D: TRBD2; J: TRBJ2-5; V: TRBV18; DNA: TGTGCCAGCTCACCATTCGGGAGGGAGACCCAGTACTTC; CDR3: CASSPFGRETQYF
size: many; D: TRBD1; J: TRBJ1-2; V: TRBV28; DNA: TGTGCCAGCAGTTTCGACAGGGGACACTATGGCTACACCTTC; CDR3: CASSFDRGHYGYTF
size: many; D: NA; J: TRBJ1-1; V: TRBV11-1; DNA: TGTGCCAGCAGCTTCGGTTGGGACACTGAAGCTTTCTTT; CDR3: CASSFGWDTEAFF
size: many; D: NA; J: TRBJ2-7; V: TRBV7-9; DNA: TGTGCCAGCAGCTTGGCGGCCAGGCGCTTGGACGAGCAGTACTTC; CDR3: CASSLAARRLDEQYF
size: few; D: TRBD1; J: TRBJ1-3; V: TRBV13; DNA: TGTGCCAGCAGCTTAAGGGGGCCCGGAAACACCATATATTTT; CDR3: CASSLRGPGNTIYF
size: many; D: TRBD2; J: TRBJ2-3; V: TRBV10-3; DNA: TGTGCCATCAGTGAGTCTCTTAGCGGGATAATGCCCACAGATACGCAGTATTTT; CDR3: CAISESLSGIMPTDTQYF
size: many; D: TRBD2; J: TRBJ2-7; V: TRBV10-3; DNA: TGTGCCACCAGCTCCCCTAGCGGGAGGGCTTTTCACGAGCAGTACTTC; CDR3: CATSSPSGRAFHEQYF
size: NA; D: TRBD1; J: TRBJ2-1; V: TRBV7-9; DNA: TGTGCCAGCAGCTTAAGGGTTCGGGACAGGACCGTCCATGAGCAGTTCTTC; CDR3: CASSLRVRDRTVHEQFF
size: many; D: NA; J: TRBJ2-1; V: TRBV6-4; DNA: TGTGCCAGCAGTGACCCCGGGGTTGGCAAGGATGAGCAGTTCTTC; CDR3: CASSDPGVGKDEQFF
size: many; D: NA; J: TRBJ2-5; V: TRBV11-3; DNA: TGTGCCAGCAGCCCTACATCGGAGGAGACCCAGTACTTC; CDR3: CASSPTSEETQYF
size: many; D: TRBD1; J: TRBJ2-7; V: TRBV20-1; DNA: TGCAGTGTTTCCGGGACAGGGACCTACGAGCAGTACTTC; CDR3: CSVSGTGTYEQYF
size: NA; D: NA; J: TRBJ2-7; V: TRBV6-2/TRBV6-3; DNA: TGTGCCAGCAGTTACAACTGGGGGACGGTGAGTTACGAGCAGTACTTC; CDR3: CASSYNWGTVSYEQYF
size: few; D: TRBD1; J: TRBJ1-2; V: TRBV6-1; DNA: TGTGCCAGCAGCCGGACAGGCTCACGTTCATCGGGCTATGGCTACACCTTC; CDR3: CASSRTGSRSSGYGYTF
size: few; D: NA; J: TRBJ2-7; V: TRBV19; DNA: TGTGCCAGTAGTACAGGGGTCGGCTACGAGCAGTACTTC; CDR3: CASSTGVGYEQYF
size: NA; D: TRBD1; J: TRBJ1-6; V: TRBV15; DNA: TGTGCCACCAGCGTCCCCGGAGGGACAGGGAGCTCCTATAATTCACCCCTCCACTTT; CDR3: CATSVPGGTGSSYNSPLHF